One sample yielded the 26 T cell receptor beta chains listed below, sequenced in a study of T cell repertoires in cytomegalovirus infection. Which antigens these TCRs recognize remains unknown. From the reads, TCRdb called clonotypes with MiXCR, one entry per CDR3 protein. This table holds approximately 990,000 distinct CDR3 sequences, around 32% found once. This specimen was cultured CD8+ T cells from PBMCs, taken from culture after CMV antigen stimulation. The receptors come from a human donor in good health (CMV status not recorded). Some clones in this sample may be carry-over from other donors' samples.

The V call is TRBV27, the J call TRBJ2-3; 10 bases are a match to TRBD2. The CDR3 extends over 15 amino acids. V was clipped by 8 bases and J by 2 bases; unmatched bases: 7. CDR1 MNHEY and CDR2 SMNVEV come from the germline V gene (reference sequence). CDR3 sequence: CASSLSGGHTDTQYF. CDR3 coding DNA: TGTGCCAGCTCTCTTAGCGGGGGGCACACAGATACGCAGTATTTT.

This clonotype was observed a handful of times. J is TRBJ2-4 and V is TRBV5-6, with D possibly matching TRBD1 (5 bases). This CDR3 contains 13 residues. The V gene lost 5 bases and the J gene lost 0 bases, with 6 bases spanning the gap. The germline CDR1 and CDR2 sequences are SGHDT and YYEEEE. This CDR3 reads CASSQGAKNIQYF. In DNA form, the CDR3 reads TGTGCCAGCAGTCAGGGAGCCAAAAACATTCAGTACTTC.

In the case of this clonotype: The junction does not match germline at one end; this may be a read error. V gene TRBV18 combines with J gene TRBJ2-1, with D tentatively TRBD1 or TRBD2 (5 bases each). The germline gives CDR1 KGHSH, CDR2 LQKENI. The CDR3 runs to 12 residues. The CDR3 coding sequence is TGTGCCAGCTTACCAGGGACCGATGAGCAGTTCTTC. This encodes CASLPGTDEQFF.

The gene calls are TRBV12-3 or TRBV12-4 and TRBJ2-5; TRBD1 agrees at 9 bases. J lost 3 bases, V lost 7 bases, and 3 bases had no gene match. The length of the CDR3 is 13 residues. For the CDR3, the DNA is TGTGCCAGCATGGGGACAGGGAAAGAGACCCAGTACTTC. Its translation: CASMGTGKETQYF.

This clonotype was seen a few times. This rearrangement joins TRBV7-6 to TRBJ1-6; D remains unclear. Trimming shortened V by 5 bases and J by 7 bases, and 12 bases separated the two germline ends. The CDR3 spans 14 residues. From germline, CDR1 is SGHVS and CDR2 FNYEAQ. CDR3 DNA sequence: TGTGCCAGCAGCCCTAATCCTACCAATTCACCCCTCCACTTT. Its translation is CASSPNPTNSPLHF.

J is TRBJ2-1 and V is TRBV19; 7 bases fit TRBD2. CDR1 LNHDA and CDR2 SQIVND come from the germline V gene (reference sequence). Trimming cost V 1 base and J 7 bases; bases outside gene matches: 4. The CDR3 is 14 amino acids. In DNA, the CDR3 is TGTGCCAGTAGTATAGCGCCCGGGGGGAATGAGCAGTTCTTC. Its protein product is CASSIAPGGNEQFF.

The rearrangement links TRBV15 to TRBJ2-7; no firm D call. V was shortened by 0 bases and J by 3 bases, with 9 bases between the two germline ends. Germline CDR1 and CDR2: LNHNV and YYDKDF (reference sequence). The CDR3 totals 14 residues. This CDR3 reads CATSRDRDLYEQYV. In DNA form, the CDR3 reads TGTGCCACCAGCAGAGACAGAGACCTCTACGAGCAGTACGTC.

This clonotype was seen ten or more times. The chain links TRBV7-9 to TRBJ1-1; TRBD1 might be the D (6 bases). In germline, CDR1 is SEHNR, CDR2 FQNEAQ (reference sequence). The ends were cut back, 11 bases at V and 4 bases at J, with 17 bases in the middle. The CDR3 loop spans 13 amino acids. The CDR3 protein is CASDGRGGTEAFF. CDR3 DNA: TGTGCCTCGGATGGGAGGGGGGGCACTGAAGCTTTCTTT. Filled out from reference TRBV7-9 and TRBJ1-1, the complete variable domain reads DTGVSQNPRHKITKRGQNVTFRCDPISEHNRLYWYRQTLGQGPEFLTYFQNEAQLEKSRLLSDRFSAERPKGSFSTLEIQRTEQGDSAMYLCASDGRGGTEAFFGQGTRLTVV.

In the case of this clonotype: This sequence may be a read error, since a much larger clone differs from it by one base. The chain links TRBV7-6 to TRBJ2-7, with D perhaps matching TRBD1 or TRBD2 (5 bases each). CDR1 is SGHVS and CDR2 is FNYEAQ in the germline V gene. CDR3 length: 15 amino acids. Trimming cost V 5 bases and J 6 bases, with 20 bases left between them. CDR3 amino acids: CASSISPGPLAEQYF. In nucleotides, the CDR3 is TGTGCCAGCAGCATTAGCCCAGGGCCCCTAGCCGAGCAGTACTTC.

The table lists this clonotype with many counts. The rearrangement uses TRBV7-2 and TRBJ2-3; 8 bases map to TRBD1. Germline V lookup: CDR1 SGHTA, CDR2 FQGNSA. The CDR3 contains 17 residues. Losses at the gene ends were 7 bases for V and 8 bases for J; bases not matched to a gene: 20. CDR3 residues: CASTLPADRALTPTQYF. The CDR3 DNA is TGTGCCAGCACCCTACCTGCGGACAGGGCCCTCACACCTACGCAGTATTTT.

This clonotype was counted at least ten times. V gene TRBV4-1 combines with J gene TRBJ1-6; D is perhaps TRBD1 (5 bases). Per the germline V gene, CDR1 is MGHRA and CDR2 is YSYEKL. Trimming took 0 bases from V and 4 from J, leaving 13 bases between them. CDR3 length: 17 residues. For the CDR3, the DNA is TGCGCCAGCAGCCAAGACCCCTCGGGGGGTTATAATTCACCCCTCCACTTT. Translation gives CASSQDPSGGYNSPLHF.

In its sample, this clonotype was seen a few times. This chain joins TRBV5-5 and TRBJ2-7; 12 bases align to TRBD2. Per germline, CDR1 SGHKS and CDR2 YYEKEE (reference sequence). V lost 2 bases to trimming and J lost 3 bases; unmatched junction nucleotides: 9. The CDR3 has 17 residues. Here the CDR3 reads CASSFSGLAGNLYEQYV. CDR3 bases: TGTGCCAGCAGCTTCTCAGGACTAGCGGGGAACCTCTACGAGCAGTACGTC.

The chain couples TRBV5-1 to TRBJ1-2; the D gene is possibly TRBD1 (5 bases). V gave up 4 bases and J gave up 3 bases, with 22 bases separating them. In germline, CDR1 is SGHRS, CDR2 YFSETQ. The CDR3 spans 17 residues. This CDR3 reads CASSTRDPLSMDYGYTF. The CDR3 DNA follows: TGCGCCAGCAGCACCCGGGACCCGCTTTCAATGGACTATGGCTACACCTTC.

The chain recombines TRBV7-2 with TRBJ1-3; a possible D gene is TRBD1 (5 bases). Trimming cost V 7 bases and J 4 bases, with 23 bases left between them. Germline values: CDR1 SGHTA, CDR2 FQGNSA. CDR3 length: 17 amino acids. The chain's CDR3 is CASTLPGRRMTGNTIYF. The CDR3 coding sequence is TGTGCCAGCACCCTCCCGGGACGGCGGATGACGGGAAACACCATATATTTT.

The chain combines TRBV25-1 with TRBJ2-7, with 14 bases lining up with TRBD2. The germline V gene has CDR1 MGHDK and CDR2 SYGVNS. The CDR3 is made up of 16 amino acids. The J segment lost 2 bases and the V segment lost 4 bases, leaving 4 bases of the junction unmatched. Here the CDR3 DNA reads TGTGCCAGCAGTGGACTAGCGGGGGGGGGTACCTACGAGCAGTACGTC. This sequence encodes CASSGLAGGGTYEQYV.

In this sample, this clonotype turned up a few times. The chain links TRBV6-6 to TRBJ1-4; TRBD1 agrees at 7 bases. This CDR3 has 16 residues. J gave up 6 bases and V 5 bases, and 12 bases lay outside the gene matches. Germline V gene data show CDR1 as MNHNY and CDR2 as SVGAGI (reference sequence). For the CDR3, the DNA is TGTGCCAGCAGTGGATCACCGGGACAGTTTTATGAAAAACTGTTTTTT. It yields the protein CASSGSPGQFYEKLFF.

The chain employs TRBV19 and TRBJ1-5, with D perhaps matching TRBD1 (5 bases). Trimming pared 5 bases from V and 7 bases from J, leaving 12 bases between. Germline loops: CDR1 LNHDA, CDR2 SQIVND (reference sequence). There are 13 residues in the CDR3. The CDR3 protein is CASSQGMEQPQHF. In nucleotides, the CDR3 is TGTGCCAGTAGTCAGGGCATGGAGCAGCCCCAGCATTTT.

With respect to this clonotype: The junction differs from germline at one of its ends, possibly a read error. V gene TRBV7-6 combines with J gene TRBJ2-2; unclear D gene. Per germline, CDR1 SGHVS and CDR2 FNYEAQ. The CDR3 spans 15 residues. The CDR3 region has the DNA TGTGCTAGCAGCTTAGACGTCAGGAACACCGGGGAGCTGTTTTTT. Translation gives CASSLDVRNTGELFF.

The rearrangement links TRBV3-1 to TRBJ2-3; tentatively, D is TRBD1 or TRBD2 (5 bases each). CDR1 is LGHDT, CDR2 YNNKEL, per germline (reference sequence). V shed 2 bases and J shed 0 bases, with 9 bases lying between them. The length of the CDR3 is 15 residues. The CDR3 here is CASSQWDRSTDTQYF. In nucleotides, the CDR3 is TGTGCCAGCAGCCAATGGGACCGAAGCACAGATACGCAGTATTTT.

Only a few counts were recorded for this clonotype. The chain joins TRBV3-1 to TRBJ2-3; the match to TRBD2 covers 9 bases. V was pared by 3 bases and J by 0 bases, with 4 bases of the junction left unmatched. Germline loops: CDR1 LGHDT, CDR2 YNNKEL (reference sequence). The CDR3 has 16 residues. DNA for the CDR3: TGTGCCAGCAGCCAGGAGCGGGGGGCTAGCACAGATACGCAGTATTTT. This translates into CASSQERGASTDTQYF.

As to this clonotype: A read error may produce the germline difference seen at one junction end. The rearrangement uses TRBV7-9 and TRBJ2-1; D call uncertain. This CDR3 region has 12 residues. Germline V gene data show CDR1 as SEHNR and CDR2 as FQNEAQ (reference sequence). Here the CDR3 DNA reads TGTGCCAGCACCTTAGGAATCAATGAGCAGTTCTTC. Amino acids: CASTLGINEQFF.

The rearrangement uses TRBV4-3 and TRBJ2-3, with unresolved D. CDR1 is LGHNA and CDR2 is YSLEER in the germline V gene. Between the trimmed V and J ends, which lost 1 base and 3 bases, there was a span of 14 bases. CDR3 length: 16 amino acids. This CDR3 is CASSQVSNTDTDTQYF. As DNA, the CDR3 is TGCGCCAGCAGCCAAGTTTCGAACACCGATACAGATACGCAGTATTTT.

The chain joins TRBV6-2 or TRBV6-3 to TRBJ1-6; D unresolved. The CDR3 spans 14 residues. CDR1 and CDR2 from the germline V gene are MNHEY and SVGEGT. The V and J ends lost 7 bases and 10 bases respectively, with 17 bases between them. CDR3 DNA: TGTGCCAGCACGAAGGAGGGAGTTAACTCACCCCTCCACTTT. This codes for CASTKEGVNSPLHF.

This chain connects TRBV6-8 to TRBJ1-2, with 12 bases matching TRBD1. J gave up 3 bases and V 5 bases, and 19 bases lay outside the gene matches. Germline CDR1 MNHGY, CDR2 SAAAGT. The CDR3 runs to 20 residues. The CDR3 loop reads CASSRGTGGAGVALYYGYTF. CDR3 DNA: TGTGCCAGCAGTCGCGGGACAGGGGGCGCGGGAGTCGCCCTCTACTATGGCTACACCTTC.

The CDR3 nucleotides read TGTGCCAGCAGTTCCCGAGGCGCAGGGGGCCTACCACATACGCAGTATTTT. Translated, it gives CASSSRGAGGLPHTQYF. V gene TRBV7-9 combines with J gene TRBJ2-3; TRBD1 matches at 8 bases. With 6 bases clipped from V and 7 bases from J, the junction kept 18 bases outside the gene matches. This CDR3 is 17 amino acids long. Germline V gives CDR1 SEHNR, CDR2 FQNEAQ (reference sequence).

On this clonotype itself: Relative to the germline gene, one junction end is altered; a read error may explain this. V gene TRBV20-1 combines with J gene TRBJ2-6; D is perhaps TRBD1 (5 bases). Germline loops: CDR1 DFQATT, CDR2 SNEGSKA (reference sequence). The CDR3 has 18 amino acids. In nucleotides, the CDR3 is TGCAGTGCTAGACTTCCCTGGGGCTATAGCTCTGGGGCCAACGTCCTGACTTTT. As protein: CSARLPWGYSSGANVLTF.